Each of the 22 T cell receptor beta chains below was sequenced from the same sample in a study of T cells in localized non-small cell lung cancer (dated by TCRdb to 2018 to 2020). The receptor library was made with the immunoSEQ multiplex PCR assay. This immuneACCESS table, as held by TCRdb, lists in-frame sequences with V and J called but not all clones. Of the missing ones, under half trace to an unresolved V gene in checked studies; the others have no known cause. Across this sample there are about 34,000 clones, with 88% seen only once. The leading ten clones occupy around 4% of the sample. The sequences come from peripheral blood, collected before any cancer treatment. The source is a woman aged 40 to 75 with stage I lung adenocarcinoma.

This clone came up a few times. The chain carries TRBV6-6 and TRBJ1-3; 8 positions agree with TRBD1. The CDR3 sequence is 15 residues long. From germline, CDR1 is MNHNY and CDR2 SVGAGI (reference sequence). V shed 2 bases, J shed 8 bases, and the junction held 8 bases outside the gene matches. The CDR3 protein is CASSYLGQGTDTIYF. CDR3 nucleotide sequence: TGTGCCAGCAGTTACCTCGGACAGGGAACAGACACCATATATTTT.

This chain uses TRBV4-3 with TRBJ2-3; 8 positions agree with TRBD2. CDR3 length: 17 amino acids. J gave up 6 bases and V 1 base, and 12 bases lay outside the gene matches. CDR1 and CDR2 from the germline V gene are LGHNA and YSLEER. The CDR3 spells CASSQVRSGGLSDTQYF. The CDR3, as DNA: TGCGCCAGCAGCCAAGTCCGCTCGGGGGGGCTATCGGATACGCAGTATTTT.

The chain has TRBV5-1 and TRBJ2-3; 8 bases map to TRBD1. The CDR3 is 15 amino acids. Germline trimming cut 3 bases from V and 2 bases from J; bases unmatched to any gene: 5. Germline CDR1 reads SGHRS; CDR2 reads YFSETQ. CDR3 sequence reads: CASSSGTGNTDTQYF. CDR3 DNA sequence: TGCGCCAGCAGCTCGGGGACAGGCAACACAGATACGCAGTATTTT.

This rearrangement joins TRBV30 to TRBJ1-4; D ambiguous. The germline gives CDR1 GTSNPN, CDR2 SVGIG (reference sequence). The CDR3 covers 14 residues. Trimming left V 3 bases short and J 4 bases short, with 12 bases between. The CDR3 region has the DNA TGTGCCTGGAGCCCAGGACTTAGTAATGAAAAACTGTTTTTT. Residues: CAWSPGLSNEKLFF. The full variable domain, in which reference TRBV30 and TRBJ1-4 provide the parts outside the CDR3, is SQTIHQWPATLVQPVGSPLSLECTVEGTSNPNLYWYRQAAGRGLQLLFYSVGIGQISSEVPQNLSASRPQDRQFILSSKKLLLSDSGFYLCAWSPGLSNEKLFFGSGTQLSVL.

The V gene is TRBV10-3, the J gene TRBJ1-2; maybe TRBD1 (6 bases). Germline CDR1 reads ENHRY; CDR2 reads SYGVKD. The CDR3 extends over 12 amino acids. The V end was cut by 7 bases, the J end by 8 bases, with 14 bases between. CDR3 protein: CAIKEGGLGYTF. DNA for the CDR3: TGTGCCATCAAGGAGGGGGGGCTCGGCTACACCTTC.

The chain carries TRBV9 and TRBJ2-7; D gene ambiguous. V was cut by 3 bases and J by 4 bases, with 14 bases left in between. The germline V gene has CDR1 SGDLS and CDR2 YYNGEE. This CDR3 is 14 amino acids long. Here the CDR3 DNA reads TGTGCCAGCAGCGCAAGCTTGGGTCGGTACGAGCAGTACTTC. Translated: CASSASLGRYEQYF. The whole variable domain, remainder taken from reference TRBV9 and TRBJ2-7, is DSGVTQTPKHLITATGQRVTLRCSPRSGDLSVYWYQQSLDQGLQFLIQYYNGEERAKGNILERFSAQQFPDLHSELNLSSLELGDSALYFCASSASLGRYEQYFGPGTRLTVT.

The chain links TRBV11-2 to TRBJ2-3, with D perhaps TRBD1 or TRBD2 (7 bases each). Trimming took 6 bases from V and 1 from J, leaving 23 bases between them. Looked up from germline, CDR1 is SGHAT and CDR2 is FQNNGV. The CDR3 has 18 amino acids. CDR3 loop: CASSEGTAGLIGTDTQYF. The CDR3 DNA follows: TGTGCCAGCAGTGAAGGGACAGCGGGACTAATCGGCACAGATACGCAGTATTTT.

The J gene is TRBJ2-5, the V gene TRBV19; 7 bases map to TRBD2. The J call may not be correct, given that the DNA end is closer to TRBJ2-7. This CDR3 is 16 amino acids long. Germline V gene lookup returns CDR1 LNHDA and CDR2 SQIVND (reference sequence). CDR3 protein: CASSIGTTSISYEQYF. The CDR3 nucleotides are TGTGCCAGTAGTATCGGGACTACGAGTATCTCCTACGAGCAGTACTTC.

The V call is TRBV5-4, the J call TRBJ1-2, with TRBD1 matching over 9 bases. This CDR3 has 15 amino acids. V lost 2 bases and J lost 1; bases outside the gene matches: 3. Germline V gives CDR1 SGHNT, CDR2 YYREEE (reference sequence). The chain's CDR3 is CASSLRQGVNYGYTF. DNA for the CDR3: TGTGCCAGCAGCTTACGACAGGGGGTTAACTATGGCTACACCTTC.

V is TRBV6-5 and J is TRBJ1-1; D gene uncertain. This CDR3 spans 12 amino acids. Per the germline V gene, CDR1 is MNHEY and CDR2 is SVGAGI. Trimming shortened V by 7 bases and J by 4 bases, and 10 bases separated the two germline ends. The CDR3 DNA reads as TGTGCCAGCACCCTCAAGGTCACTGAAGCTTTCTTT. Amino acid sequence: CASTLKVTEAFF.

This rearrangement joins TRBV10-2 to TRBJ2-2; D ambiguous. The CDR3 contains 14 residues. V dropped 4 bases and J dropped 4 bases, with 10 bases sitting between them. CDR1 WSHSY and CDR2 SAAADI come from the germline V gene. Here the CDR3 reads CASSVGQTTGELFF. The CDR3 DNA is TGCGCCAGCAGTGTTGGGCAGACCACCGGGGAGCTGTTTTTT.

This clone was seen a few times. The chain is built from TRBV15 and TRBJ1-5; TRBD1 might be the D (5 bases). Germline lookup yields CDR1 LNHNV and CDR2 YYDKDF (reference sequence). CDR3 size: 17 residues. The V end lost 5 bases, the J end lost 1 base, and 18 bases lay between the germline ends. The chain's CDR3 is CATSALGGRVSNQPQHF. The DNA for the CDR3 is TGTGCCACCAGCGCCCTCGGCGGCAGGGTGAGCAATCAGCCCCAGCATTTT. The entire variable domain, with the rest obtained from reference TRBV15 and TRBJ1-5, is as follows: DAMVIQNPRYQVTQFGKPVTLSCSQTLNHNVMYWYQQKSSQAPKLLFHYYDKDFNNEADTPDNFQSRRPNTSFCFLDIRSPGLGDTAMYLCATSALGGRVSNQPQHFGDGTRLSIL.

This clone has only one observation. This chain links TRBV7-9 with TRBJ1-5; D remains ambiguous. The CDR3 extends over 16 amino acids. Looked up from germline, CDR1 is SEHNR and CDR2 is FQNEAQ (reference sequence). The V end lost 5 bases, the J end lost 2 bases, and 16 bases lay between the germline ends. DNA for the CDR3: TGTGCCAGCAGCCGGAGCGAGGGCGTACGCAATCAGCCCCAGCATTTT. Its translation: CASSRSEGVRNQPQHF. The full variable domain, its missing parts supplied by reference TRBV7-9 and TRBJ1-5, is DTGVSQNPRHKITKRGQNVTFRCDPISEHNRLYWYRQTLGQGPEFLTYFQNEAQLEKSRLLSDRFSAERPKGSFSTLEIQRTEQGDSAMYLCASSRSEGVRNQPQHFGDGTRLSIL.

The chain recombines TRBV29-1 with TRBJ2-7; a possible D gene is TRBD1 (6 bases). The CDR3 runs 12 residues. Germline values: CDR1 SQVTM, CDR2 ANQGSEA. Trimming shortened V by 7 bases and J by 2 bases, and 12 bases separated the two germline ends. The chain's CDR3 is CSATDSTYEQYF. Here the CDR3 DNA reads TGCAGCGCTACGGACAGCACCTACGAGCAGTACTTC.

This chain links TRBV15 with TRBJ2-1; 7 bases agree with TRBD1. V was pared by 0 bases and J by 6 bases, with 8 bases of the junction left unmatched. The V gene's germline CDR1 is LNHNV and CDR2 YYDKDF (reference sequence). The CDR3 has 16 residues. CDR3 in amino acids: CATSRDTRGPGNEQFF. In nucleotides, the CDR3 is TGTGCCACCAGCAGAGATACGAGGGGGCCGGGCAATGAGCAGTTCTTC.

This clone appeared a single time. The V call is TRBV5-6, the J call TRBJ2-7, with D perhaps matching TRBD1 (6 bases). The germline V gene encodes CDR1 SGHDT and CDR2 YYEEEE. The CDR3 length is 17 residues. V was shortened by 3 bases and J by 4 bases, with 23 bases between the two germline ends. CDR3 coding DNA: TGTGCCAGCAGCTCGAACCTAGACAGGACTCGAGGTTACGAGCAGTACTTC. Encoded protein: CASSSNLDRTRGYEQYF.

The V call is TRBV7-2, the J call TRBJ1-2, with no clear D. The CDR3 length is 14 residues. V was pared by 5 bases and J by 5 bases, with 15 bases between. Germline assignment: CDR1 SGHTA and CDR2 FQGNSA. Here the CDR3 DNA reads TGTGCCAGCAGCCCAGGACGGCAGAGGTATGGCTACACCTTC. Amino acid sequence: CASSPGRQRYGYTF.

The DNA for the CDR3 is TGTGCCAGCAGCAGGGGGGCGGGATATACTGAAGCTTTCTTT. Translating gives CASSRGAGYTEAFF. The chain recombines TRBV9 with TRBJ1-1; D might be TRBD1 (6 bases). CDR1 and CDR2 (germline): SGDLS, YYNGEE. The CDR3 is 14 residues long. Trimming removed 4 bases at V and 5 bases at J, with 15 bases between.

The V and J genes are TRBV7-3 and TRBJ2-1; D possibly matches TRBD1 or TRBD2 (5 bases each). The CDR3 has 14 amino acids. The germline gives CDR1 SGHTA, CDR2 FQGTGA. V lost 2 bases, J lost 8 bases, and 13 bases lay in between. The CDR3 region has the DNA TGTGCCAGCAGCTTACTTGGGGGTAGCGATGAGCAGTTCTTC. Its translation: CASSLLGGSDEQFF.

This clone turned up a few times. The DNA for the CDR3 is TGTGCCAGCAGCTTATCAGGGAACACTGAAGCTTTCTTT. Encoded protein: CASSLSGNTEAFF. The genes are TRBV7-3 and TRBJ1-1; D remains unclear. Trimming cost V 2 bases and J 1 base, with 5 bases left between them. The CDR3 spans 13 residues. The germline V gene has CDR1 SGHTA and CDR2 FQGTGA.

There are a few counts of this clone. The CDR3, as DNA: TGTGCCAGCAGTTTTCTGGGGGTCGCTGAAGCTTTCTTT. Amino acids: CASSFLGVAEAFF. This chain connects TRBV27 to TRBJ1-1; tentative D call: TRBD1 (5 bases). In germline, CDR1 is MNHEY, CDR2 SMNVEV (reference sequence). The CDR3 spans 13 residues. Trimming pared 3 bases from V and 6 bases from J, leaving 11 bases between.

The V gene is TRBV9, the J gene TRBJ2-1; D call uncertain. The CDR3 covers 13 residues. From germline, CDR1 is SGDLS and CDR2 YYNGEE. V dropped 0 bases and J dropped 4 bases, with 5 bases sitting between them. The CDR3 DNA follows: TGTGCCAGCAGCGTAGCAGTATACAATGAGCAGTTCTTC. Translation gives CASSVAVYNEQFF.